This T cell receptor (beta chain) appears in the sequencing data of a study of early T cells in non-severe SARS-CoV-2 infection. Germline V gene lookup returns CDR1 MNHEY and CDR2 SMNVEV (reference sequence). This CDR3 contains 16 residues. V lost 1 base to trimming and J lost 0 bases, with 7 bases between them. TCRdb passed the 5' RACE reads through MiXCR, listing each CDR3 protein once. The sample lists tens of thousands of distinct CDR3 sequences; around 20% were seen once. This TCR derives from an adult who was a healthcare worker with PCR-confirmed SARS-CoV-2 infection or an uninfected control (not recorded which). Sequencing used whole blood, obtained at baseline. The V gene is TRBV27, the J gene TRBJ1-6; no reliable D call. The CDR3 DNA reads TGTGCCAGCAGTTTATTGGGGAGCTCCTATAATTCACCCCTCCACTTT. Encoded protein: CASSLLGSSYNSPLHF.